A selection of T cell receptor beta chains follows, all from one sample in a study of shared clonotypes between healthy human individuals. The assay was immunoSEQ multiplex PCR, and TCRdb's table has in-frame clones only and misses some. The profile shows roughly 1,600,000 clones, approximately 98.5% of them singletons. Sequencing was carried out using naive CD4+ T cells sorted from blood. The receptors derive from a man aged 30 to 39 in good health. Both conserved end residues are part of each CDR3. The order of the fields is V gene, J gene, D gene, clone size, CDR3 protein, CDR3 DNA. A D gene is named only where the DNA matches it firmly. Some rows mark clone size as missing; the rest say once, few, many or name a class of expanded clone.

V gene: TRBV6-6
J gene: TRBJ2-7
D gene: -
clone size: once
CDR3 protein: CASSYSWRDNEQYF
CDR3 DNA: TGTGCCAGCAGTTACTCGTGGCGGGATAACGAGCAGTACTTC

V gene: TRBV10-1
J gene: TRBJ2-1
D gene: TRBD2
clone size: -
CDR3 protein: CASSHGLAGEVKQFF
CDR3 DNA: TGCGCCAGCAGCCATGGACTAGCGGGAGAGGTAAAGCAGTTCTTC

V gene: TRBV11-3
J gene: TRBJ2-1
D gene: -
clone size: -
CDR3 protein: CASSQGDEQFF
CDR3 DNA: TGTGCCAGCAGCCAGGGTGATGAGCAGTTCTTC

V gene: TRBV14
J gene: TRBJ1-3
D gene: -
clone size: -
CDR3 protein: CASSQQGRSGNTIYF
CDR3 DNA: TGTGCCAGCAGCCAACAGGGCCGCTCTGGAAACACCATATATTTT

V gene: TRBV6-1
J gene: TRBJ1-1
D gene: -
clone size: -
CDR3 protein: CASSYGRNTEAFF
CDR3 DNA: TGTGCCAGCAGCTATGGAAGGAACACTGAAGCTTTCTTT

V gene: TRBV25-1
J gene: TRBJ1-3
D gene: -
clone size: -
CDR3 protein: CASSDLRDSGNTIYF
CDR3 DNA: TGTGCCAGCAGTGACCTCAGGGACTCTGGAAACACCATATATTTT

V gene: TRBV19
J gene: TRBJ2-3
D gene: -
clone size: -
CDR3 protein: CASMERVTDTQYF
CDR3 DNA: TGTGCCAGTATGGAGCGGGTCACAGATACGCAGTATTTT

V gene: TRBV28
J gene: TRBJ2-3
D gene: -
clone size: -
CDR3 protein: CASSLDRTDTQYF
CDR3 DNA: TGTGCCAGCAGTCTCGATCGCACAGATACGCAGTATTTT

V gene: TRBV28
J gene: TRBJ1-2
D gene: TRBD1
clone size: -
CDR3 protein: CASSSTGSHLGYTF
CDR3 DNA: TGTGCCAGCAGTTCGACAGGGAGCCACTTAGGCTACACCTTC

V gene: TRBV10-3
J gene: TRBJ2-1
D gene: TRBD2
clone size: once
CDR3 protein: CASQTSGSYNEQFF
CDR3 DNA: TGTGCCAGCCAGACTAGCGGGTCCTACAATGAGCAGTTCTTC

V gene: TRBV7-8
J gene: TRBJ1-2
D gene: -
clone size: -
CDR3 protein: CASSLARGNGIANYGYTF
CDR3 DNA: TGTGCCAGCAGCTTAGCGCGAGGGAACGGGATCGCTAACTATGGCTACACCTTC

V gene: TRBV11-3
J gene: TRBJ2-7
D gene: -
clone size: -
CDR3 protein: CASSLRGTSYEQYF
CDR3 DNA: TGTGCCAGCAGCTTAAGGGGCACCTCCTACGAGCAGTACTTC

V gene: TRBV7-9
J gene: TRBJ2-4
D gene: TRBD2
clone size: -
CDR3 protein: CASSLGGLAGGSKNIQYF
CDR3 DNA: TGTGCCAGCAGCTTAGGAGGACTAGCGGGAGGGTCCAAAAACATTCAGTACTTC

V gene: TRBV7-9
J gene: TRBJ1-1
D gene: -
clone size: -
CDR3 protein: CASSLVGPRNTEAFF
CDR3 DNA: TGTGCCAGCAGCTTAGTGGGACCCAGGAACACTGAAGCTTTCTTT

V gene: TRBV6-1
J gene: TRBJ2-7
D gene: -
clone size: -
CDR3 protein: CASSEAWAASYEQYF
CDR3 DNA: TGTGCCAGCAGTGAAGCGTGGGCAGCGTCCTACGAGCAGTACTTC

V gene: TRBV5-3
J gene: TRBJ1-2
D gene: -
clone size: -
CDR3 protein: CARSLEGSSYGYTF
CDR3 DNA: TGTGCCAGAAGCTTGGAGGGGAGCAGCTATGGCTACACCTTC

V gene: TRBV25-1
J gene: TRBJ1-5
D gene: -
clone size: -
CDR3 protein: CASSEFGSNQPQHF
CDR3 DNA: TGTGCCAGCAGTGAATTCGGTAGCAATCAGCCCCAGCATTTT

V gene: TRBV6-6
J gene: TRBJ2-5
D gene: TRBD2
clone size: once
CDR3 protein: CASAGGIQETQYF
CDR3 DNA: TGTGCCAGCGCGGGGGGTATACAAGAGACCCAGTACTTC

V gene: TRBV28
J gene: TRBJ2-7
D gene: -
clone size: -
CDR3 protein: CASSLSAGGEQYF
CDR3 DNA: TGTGCCAGCAGTTTATCGGCAGGCGGCGAGCAGTACTTC

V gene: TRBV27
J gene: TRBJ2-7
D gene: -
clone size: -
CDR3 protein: CASSLHPNTEQYF
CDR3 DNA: TGTGCCAGCAGTTTACACCCTAACACCGAGCAGTACTTC

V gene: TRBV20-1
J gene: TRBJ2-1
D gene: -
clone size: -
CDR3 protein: CSALLPSGTFF
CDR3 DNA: TGCAGTGCCCTCCTCCCAAGTGGGACTTTCTTC

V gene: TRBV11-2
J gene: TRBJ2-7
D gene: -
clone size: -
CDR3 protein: CASSQLMKPYEQYF
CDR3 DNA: TGTGCCAGCAGCCAACTAATGAAACCCTACGAGCAGTACTTC

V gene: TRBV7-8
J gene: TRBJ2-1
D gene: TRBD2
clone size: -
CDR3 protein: CASSPLPSGSYNEQFF
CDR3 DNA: TGTGCCAGCAGCCCGCTTCCTAGCGGGTCCTACAATGAGCAGTTCTTC

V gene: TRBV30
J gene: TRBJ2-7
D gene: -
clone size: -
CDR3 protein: CAWSEGSFGGEQYF
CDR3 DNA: TGTGCCTGGAGTGAAGGAAGCTTTGGGGGTGAGCAGTACTTC

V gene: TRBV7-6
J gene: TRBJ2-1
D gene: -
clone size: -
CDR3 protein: CASSPIVGRIPNEQFF
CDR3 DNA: TGTGCCAGCAGCCCTATTGTCGGGAGAATCCCCAATGAGCAGTTCTTC

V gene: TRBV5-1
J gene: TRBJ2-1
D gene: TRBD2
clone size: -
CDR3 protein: CASSRAGVLEQFF
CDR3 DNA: TGCGCCAGCAGCCGTGCGGGAGTTCTTGAGCAGTTCTTC

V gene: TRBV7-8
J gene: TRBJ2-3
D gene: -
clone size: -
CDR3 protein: CASSSRAGHTDTQYF
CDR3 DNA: TGTGCCAGCAGCTCCCGAGCGGGCCACACAGATACGCAGTATTTT

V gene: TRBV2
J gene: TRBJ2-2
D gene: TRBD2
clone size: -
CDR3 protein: CASSFQSGTTNTGELFF
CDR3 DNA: TGTGCCAGCAGTTTCCAGAGCGGGACTACGAACACCGGGGAGCTGTTTTTT

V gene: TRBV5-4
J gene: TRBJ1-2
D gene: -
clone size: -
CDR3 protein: CASSFFQGSDDYGYTF
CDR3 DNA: TGTGCCAGCAGCTTCTTCCAGGGGTCGGATGACTATGGCTACACCTTC

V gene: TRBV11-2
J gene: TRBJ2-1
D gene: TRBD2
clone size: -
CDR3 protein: CASSVGLVPYNEQFF
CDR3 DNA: TGTGCCAGCAGCGTGGGACTAGTTCCCTACAATGAGCAGTTCTTC

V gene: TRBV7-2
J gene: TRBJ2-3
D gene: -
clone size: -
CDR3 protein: CASSLDYTDTQYF
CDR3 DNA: TGTGCCAGCAGCTTGGATTACACAGATACGCAGTATTTT

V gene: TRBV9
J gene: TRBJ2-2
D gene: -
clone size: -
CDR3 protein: CASSVLRQDIAGELFF
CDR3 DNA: TGTGCCAGCAGCGTATTGCGGCAGGACATCGCCGGGGAGCTGTTTTTT

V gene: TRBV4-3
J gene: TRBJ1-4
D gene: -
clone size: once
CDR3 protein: CASSQDAQDWEKLFF
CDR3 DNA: TGCGCCAGCAGCCAAGACGCACAGGATTGGGAAAAACTGTTTTTT

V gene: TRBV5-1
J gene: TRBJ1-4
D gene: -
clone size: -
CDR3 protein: CASSLWGQGGTTNEKLFF
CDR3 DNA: TGCGCCAGCAGCTTGTGGGGTCAAGGGGGGACAACTAATGAAAAACTGTTTTTT

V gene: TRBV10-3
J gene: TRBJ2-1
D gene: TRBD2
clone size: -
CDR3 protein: CAISVRTSGSNEQFF
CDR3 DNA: TGTGCCATCAGCGTACGGACTAGCGGGAGCAATGAGCAGTTCTTC

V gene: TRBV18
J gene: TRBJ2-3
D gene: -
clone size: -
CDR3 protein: CASLGGADTQYF
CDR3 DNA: TGTGCCAGCCTCGGGGGCGCAGATACGCAGTATTTT

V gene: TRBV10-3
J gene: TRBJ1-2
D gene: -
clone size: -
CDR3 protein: CAISESTDYGYTF
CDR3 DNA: TGTGCCATCAGTGAGTCGACAGACTATGGCTACACCTTC

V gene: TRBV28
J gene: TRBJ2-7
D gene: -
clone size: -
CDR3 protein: CASSRGQLDEQYF
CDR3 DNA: TGTGCCAGCAGTCGTGGACAGTTGGACGAGCAGTACTTC

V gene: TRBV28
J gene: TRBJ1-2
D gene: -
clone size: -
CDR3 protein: CASSSGLNYGYTF
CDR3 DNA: TGTGCCAGCAGTTCAGGACTCAACTATGGCTACACCTTC

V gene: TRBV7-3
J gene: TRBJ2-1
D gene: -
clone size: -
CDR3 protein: CASSLGSPSYNEQFF
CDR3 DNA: TGTGCCAGCAGCTTAGGGTCCCCGTCCTACAATGAGCAGTTCTTC

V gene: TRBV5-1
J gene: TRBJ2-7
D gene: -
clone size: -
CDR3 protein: CASSYATGGGFGGSYEQYF
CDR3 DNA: TGCGCCAGCAGTTACGCGACAGGAGGGGGCTTTGGCGGCTCCTACGAGCAGTACTTC

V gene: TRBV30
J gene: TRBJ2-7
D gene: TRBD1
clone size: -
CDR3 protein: CAWSIRTGGSYEQYF
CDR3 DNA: TGTGCCTGGAGTATACGGACAGGGGGATCCTACGAGCAGTACTTC